This T cell receptor (beta chain) was identified during a study of blood T cell repertoires in COVID-19 (dated by TCRdb to 2019 to 2021). About the full investigation: Samples covering the acute and convalescent phases of COVID-19 were provided by collaborators in the United States, Italy and Spain. The samples were drawn from two sources: the first 160 participants of the ongoing ImmuneRACE study, and 1,000 to 1,500 subjects contributed by 6 global collaborators. A freely available public database, intended as a resource for researchers studying the immune response to SARS-CoV-2, is where the repertoires were released. Where available, HLA class I and class II types were taken from metadata supplied by the sample provider and were not determined by assay-based typing. The dataset comprised deeply sampled blood TCRbeta repertoires from subjects exposed to, actively infected with, or recovered from COVID-19. A de-identified subject ID, COVID-19 status, age in years and sex were almost always included in the sample metadata. The prospective study material was composed of cDNA or gDNA derived from T cells, B-cell-depleted T cells, or PBMCs.

Study-wide conclusions, independent of this receptor: The quantity of clinical and demographic metadata differed by source and by participant and was supplied without curation.

One collaborating source in Seattle enrolled patients while the patients were actively infected and followed the patients over time throughout the course of disease. Each collaborating institution followed its own protocols to collect whole blood in K2EDTA tubes. For TCRbeta analysis, collaborator samples were shipped as frozen whole blood, as isolated PBMCs, or as DNA extracted from either sample type. Concerning this clone itself: There is no known antigen for this receptor. Base quality data are lacking; no much larger clone is found one base away.

The CDR3 spans 15 residues, from the cysteine through the phenylalanine. CDR3 DNA only is kept here, 45 bases in frame from base 1. The germline V gene provides CDR1 MNHEY and CDR2 SVGAGI. Unmatched junction bases come to 3, with V trimmed by 0 bases and J by 5 bases. TCRbeta CDR3 regions were amplified from genomic DNA using the immunoSEQ Assay, a bias-controlled multiplex PCR. From the authors' description of their analysis: The number of nucleated cells in each sample was estimated by amplification of reference gene primers within the assay. To quantify the absolute abundance of each unique TCRbeta CDR3 rearrangement, sequence reads were collapsed and filtered. For each sample, productive Simpson clonality was calculated as the square root of Simpson's diversity index over productive rearrangements. TCRdb holds this immuneACCESS table with in-frame rearrangements only. Some clones are missing; in checked studies, unresolved V genes explain under half, and the rest has no known cause. V, J and clone size are those of that table, while D and trimming were read from the DNA. The sample data list hundreds of thousands of clones, and roughly nine tenths of these were observed just once. About 8% of the sample comes from the top ten.

The sequence came from a woman between 50 and 59 years old with COVID-19, enrolled during active disease. Sequenced input: peripheral blood. The sequence joins TRBV6-5 to TRBJ2-3, with 9 junctional bases fitting TRBD2. The CDR3 region reads CASSYSGTSRDTQYF. The nucleotides read TGTGCCAGCAGTTACTCTGGGACTAGCCGAGATACGCAGTATTTT.